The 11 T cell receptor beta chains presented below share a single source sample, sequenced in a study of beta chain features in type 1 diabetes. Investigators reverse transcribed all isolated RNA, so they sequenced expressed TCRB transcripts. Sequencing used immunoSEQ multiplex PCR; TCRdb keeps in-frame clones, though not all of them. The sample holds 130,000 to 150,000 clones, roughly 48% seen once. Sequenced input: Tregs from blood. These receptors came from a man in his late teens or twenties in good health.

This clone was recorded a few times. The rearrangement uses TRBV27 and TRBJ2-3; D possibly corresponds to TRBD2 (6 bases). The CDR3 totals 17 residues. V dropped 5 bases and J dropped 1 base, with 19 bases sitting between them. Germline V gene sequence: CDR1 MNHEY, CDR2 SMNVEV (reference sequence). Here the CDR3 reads CASSPRGTWRRTDTQYF. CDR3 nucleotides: TGTGCCAGCAGTCCTAGAGGGACTTGGAGGCGCACAGATACGCAGTATTTT.

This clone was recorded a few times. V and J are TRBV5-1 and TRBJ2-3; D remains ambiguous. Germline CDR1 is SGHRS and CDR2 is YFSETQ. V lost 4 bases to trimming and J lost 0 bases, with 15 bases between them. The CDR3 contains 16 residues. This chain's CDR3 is CASSKKQALSTDTQYF. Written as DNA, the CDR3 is TGCGCCAGCAGCAAGAAGCAGGCTCTAAGCACAGATACGCAGTATTTT.

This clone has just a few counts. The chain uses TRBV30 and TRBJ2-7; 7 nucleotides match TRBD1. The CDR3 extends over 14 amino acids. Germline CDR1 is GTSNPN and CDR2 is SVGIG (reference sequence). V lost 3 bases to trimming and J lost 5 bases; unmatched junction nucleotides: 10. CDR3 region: CAWSRDSQGDEQYF. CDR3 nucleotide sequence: TGTGCCTGGAGCCGGGACAGTCAAGGAGACGAGCAGTACTTC. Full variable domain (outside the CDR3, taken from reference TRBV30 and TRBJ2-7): SQTIHQWPATLVQPVGSPLSLECTVEGTSNPNLYWYRQAAGRGLQLLFYSVGIGQISSEVPQNLSASRPQDRQFILSSKKLLLSDSGFYLCAWSRDSQGDEQYFGPGTRLTVT.

The DNA of the CDR3 is TGTGCCAGCAGCGTAGTCGGGGGGCCGGGCACCGGGGAGCTGTTTTTT. Amino acid sequence: CASSVVGGPGTGELFF. The V and J genes are TRBV9 and TRBJ2-2; D is perhaps TRBD2 (7 bases). V lost 0 bases, J lost 4 bases, and 13 bases lay in between. CDR1 is SGDLS and CDR2 is YYNGEE in the germline V gene. The CDR3 extends over 16 amino acids. The full variable domain, rest sourced from reference TRBV9 and TRBJ2-2, is DSGVTQTPKHLITATGQRVTLRCSPRSGDLSVYWYQQSLDQGLQFLIQYYNGEERAKGNILERFSAQQFPDLHSELNLSSLELGDSALYFCASSVVGGPGTGELFFGEGSRLTVL.

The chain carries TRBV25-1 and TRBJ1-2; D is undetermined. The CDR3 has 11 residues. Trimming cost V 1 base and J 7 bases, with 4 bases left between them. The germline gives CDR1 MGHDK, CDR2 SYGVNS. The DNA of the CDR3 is TGTGCCAGCAGTGAATCTTTTGGCTACACCTTC. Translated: CASSESFGYTF.

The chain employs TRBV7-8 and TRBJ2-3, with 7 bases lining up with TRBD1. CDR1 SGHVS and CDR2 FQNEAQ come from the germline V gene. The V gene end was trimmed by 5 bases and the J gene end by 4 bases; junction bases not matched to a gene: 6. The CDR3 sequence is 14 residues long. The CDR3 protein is CASSVWDSPDTQYF. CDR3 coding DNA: TGTGCCAGCAGCGTATGGGACAGCCCAGATACGCAGTATTTT.

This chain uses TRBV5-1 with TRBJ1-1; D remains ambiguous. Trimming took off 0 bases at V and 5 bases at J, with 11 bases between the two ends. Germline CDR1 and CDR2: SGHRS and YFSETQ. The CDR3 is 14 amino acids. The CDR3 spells CASSLGQPGTEAFF. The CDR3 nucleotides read TGCGCCAGCAGCTTGGGTCAACCAGGTACTGAAGCTTTCTTT. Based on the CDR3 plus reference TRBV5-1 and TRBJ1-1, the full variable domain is KAGVTQTPRYLIKTRGQQVTLSCSPISGHRSVSWYQQTPGQGLQFLFEYFSETQRNKGNFPGRFSGRQFSNSRSEMNVSTLELGDSALYLCASSLGQPGTEAFFGQGTRLTVV.

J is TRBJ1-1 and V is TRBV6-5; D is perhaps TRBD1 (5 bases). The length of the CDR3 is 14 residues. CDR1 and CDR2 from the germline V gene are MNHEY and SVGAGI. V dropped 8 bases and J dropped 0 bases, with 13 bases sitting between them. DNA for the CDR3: TGTGCCAGCCGTGGGCGGGGCGTGAACACTGAAGCTTTCTTT. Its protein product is CASRGRGVNTEAFF.

In nucleotides, the CDR3 is TGTGCCAGCAGCTTAGATACAGGGTGGGGCGGGGAGCTGTTTTTT. Translation: CASSLDTGWGGELFF. This chain uses TRBV7-2 with TRBJ2-2; D is perhaps TRBD1 (6 bases). V gave up 1 base and J gave up 7 bases, with 13 bases separating them. Germline CDR1 is SGHTA and CDR2 is FQGNSA. This CDR3 is built from 15 residues.

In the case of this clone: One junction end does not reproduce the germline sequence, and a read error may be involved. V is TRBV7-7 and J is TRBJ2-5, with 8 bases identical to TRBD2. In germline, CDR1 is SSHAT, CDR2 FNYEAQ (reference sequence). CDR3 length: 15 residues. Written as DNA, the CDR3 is TGTGCTAGCAGTTCCCAGAGAGCGGGAGATGAGACCCAGTACTTC. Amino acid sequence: CASSSQRAGDETQYF.

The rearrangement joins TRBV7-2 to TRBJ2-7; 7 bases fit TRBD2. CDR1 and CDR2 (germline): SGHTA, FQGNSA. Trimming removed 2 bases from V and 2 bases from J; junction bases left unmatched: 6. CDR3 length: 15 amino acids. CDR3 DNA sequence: TGTGCCAGCAGCTTACAGCGGGGCATCACCTACGAGCAGTACTTC. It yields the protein CASSLQRGITYEQYF. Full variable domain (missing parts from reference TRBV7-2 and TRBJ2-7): GAGVSQSPSNKVTEKGKDVELRCDPISGHTALYWYRQSLGQGLEFLIYFQGNSAPDKSGLPSDRFSAERTGGSVSTLTIQRTQQEDSAVYLCASSLQRGITYEQYFGPGTRLTVT.